This T cell receptor beta chain originates from a study of response to subunit inactivated influenza vaccine. Study conclusions and caveats: After each seasonal influenza vaccination, few new T cells are recruited, the authors suggested.

With 3 bases removed from V and 1 base from J, the gap between germline ends came to 24 bases. This CDR3 is 19 amino acids long. The germline gives CDR1 SGHRS, CDR2 YFSETQ. TCRdb processed the RT-PCR reads anew with MiXCR; each CDR3 protein has one entry. In the table there are around 500,000 distinct CDR3 sequences, approximately 11% of which are singletons. This clonotype was detected a few times. Its antigen is as yet unknown. The sequence was collected from a man aged 50-60 years who received an inactivated influenza vaccine. The V and J genes are TRBV5-1 and TRBJ2-3; D possibly corresponds to TRBD1 (6 bases). The sample here was PBMCs from blood, taken 45 days after vaccination. CDR3 bases: TGCGCCAGCAGCTCGCTAACAGGGATCCTCATGAGGGGCACAGATACGCAGTATTTT. This gives the protein CASSSLTGILMRGTDTQYF.